Following are 6 T cell receptor beta chains from one sample sequenced in a study of T cell repertoires in cytomegalovirus infection. TCRdb passed the reads through MiXCR, listing each CDR3 protein once. The sample consists of roughly 920,000 distinct CDR3 sequences, approximately 31% of them appearing once. Antigen specificity for these receptors is unknown. Sample: cultured CD8+ T cells from PBMCs, taken from culture after CMV antigen stimulation. The receptors shown here come from a human donor in good health (CMV status not recorded). Some clones in this sample may be carry-over from other donors' samples.

This CDR3 reads CASSIDGAGANTGELFF. CDR3 sequence (DNA): TGTGCCAGTAGTATAGATGGTGCAGGGGCGAACACCGGGGAGCTGTTTTTT. This sequence joins TRBV19 and TRBJ2-2; possibly TRBD1 for D (6 bases). Trimming took off 0 bases at V and 0 bases at J, with 11 bases between the two ends. This CDR3 region has 17 residues. Germline V gives CDR1 LNHDA, CDR2 SQIVND (reference sequence).

This clonotype has more than one count but fewer than ten. The chain has TRBV27 and TRBJ1-1; unclear D gene. The V end lost 8 bases, the J end lost 7 bases, and 20 bases lay between the germline ends. The CDR3 extends over 14 amino acids. The germline V gene encodes CDR1 MNHEY and CDR2 SMNVEV (reference sequence). CDR3 DNA sequence: TGTGCCAGCGGGTTCGGGATGGGGAGGAGTGAAGCTTTCTTT. This translates into CASGFGMGRSEAFF.

The chain is built from TRBV24-1 and TRBJ2-1; no clear D gene. CDR3 length: 11 residues. Germline V gene data show CDR1 as KGHDR and CDR2 as SFDVKD. V lost 10 bases to trimming and J lost 7 bases, with 10 bases between them. The CDR3 loop reads CATFNGNEQFF. In nucleotides, the CDR3 is TGTGCCACTTTCAACGGGAATGAGCAGTTCTTC.

The chain joins TRBV7-6 to TRBJ2-3; 11 bases map to TRBD2. CDR1 is SGHVS, CDR2 FNYEAQ, per germline. This CDR3 is 17 amino acids long. V lost 1 base, J lost 3 bases, and 6 bases stayed unmatched. Here the CDR3 reads CASSLGVRTSGTDTQYF. The DNA of the CDR3 is TGTGCCAGCAGCTTAGGGGTGAGGACTAGCGGGACAGATACGCAGTATTTT.

This chain connects TRBV19 to TRBJ1-1; no definite D call. Trimming removed 2 bases at V and 8 bases at J, with 12 bases between. The CDR3 sequence is 13 residues long. CDR1 LNHDA and CDR2 SQIVND come from the germline V gene (reference sequence). CDR3 residues: CASSIKHKREAFF. Here the CDR3 DNA reads TGTGCCAGTAGTATAAAGCACAAAAGAGAAGCTTTCTTT.

This clonotype was recorded at least ten times. The genes are TRBV7-8 and TRBJ2-1, with TRBD1 as a possible D gene (6 bases). The CDR3 consists of 14 residues. Germline V gives CDR1 SGHVS, CDR2 FQNEAQ. The germline V and J ends were trimmed by 1 base and 4 bases, with 8 bases remaining between them. This CDR3 is CASSLVRGYNEQFF. The CDR3 region has the DNA TGTGCCAGCAGCTTAGTAAGGGGGTACAATGAGCAGTTCTTC.